This T cell receptor beta chain was documented in a study of identical twins. A few counts support this clonotype. Template switching supplied a universal primer site; unique molecular identifiers were carried on the cDNA. TCRdb used MiXCR to reprocess the 5' RACE reads, holding one entry per CDR3 protein. The data show about 250,000 distinct CDR3 sequences, approximately 6.8% seen once. Trimming cost V 7 bases and J 3 bases; bases outside gene matches: 8. The length of the CDR3 is 15 residues. CDR1 is MNHEY and CDR2 is SVGEGT in the germline V gene. The sample was also reused in another study, on yellow fever vaccine responses in identical twins.

The TCR sequence derives from a woman aged 18-30 years in good health. Source material: CD8+ T cells sorted from blood. The chain has TRBV6-2 or TRBV6-3 and TRBJ2-2; TRBD2 matches 7 bases. The DNA for the CDR3 is TGTGCCAGCAAGGCCAGCGGGGTTGACACCGGGGAGCTGTTTTTT. It codes for CASKASGVDTGELFF.